A selection of T cell receptor beta chains follows, all from one sample in a study of blood T cell repertoires in COVID-19. The protocol was immunoSEQ multiplex PCR, while the TCRdb copy is restricted to in-frame clones and leaves out a portion. The sample holds approximately 44,000 clones, 80% to 90% seen once. Sequencing used peripheral blood. Receptor source: a woman between 40 and 50 years old with acute or convalescent COVID-19. CDR3s include the opening cysteine and the closing phenylalanine or tryptophan. The D gene is left open where the match is weak. Where a row states a size, it is once, few, many or the class of an expanded clone; other rows omit it.

clone size: NA; V gene: TRBV5-1; J gene: TRBJ1-1; D gene: TRBD1; CDR3 protein: CASSLETGASGNTEAFF; CDR3 DNA: TGCGCCAGCAGCTTGGAGACAGGGGCCTCAGGGAACACTGAAGCTTTCTTT
clone size: NA; V gene: TRBV7-2; J gene: TRBJ2-7; D gene: NA; CDR3 protein: CASSLVWQGEQYF; CDR3 DNA: TGTGCCAGCAGCTTAGTGTGGCAGGGGGAGCAGTACTTC
clone size: once; V gene: TRBV19; J gene: TRBJ1-2; D gene: TRBD1; CDR3 protein: CASRTTGADGYTF; CDR3 DNA: TGTGCCAGTAGGACAACAGGGGCTGATGGCTACACCTTC
clone size: NA; V gene: TRBV14; J gene: TRBJ1-6; D gene: NA; CDR3 protein: CASSQKDRSSYNSPLHF; CDR3 DNA: TGTGCCAGCAGCCAAAAGGACAGAAGCTCCTATAATTCACCCCTCCACTTT
clone size: NA; V gene: TRBV19; J gene: TRBJ1-2; D gene: NA; CDR3 protein: CASSKEGHVISYGYTF; CDR3 DNA: TGTGCCAGTAGCAAAGAGGGACACGTAATAAGCTATGGCTACACCTTC
clone size: NA; V gene: TRBV18; J gene: TRBJ1-2; D gene: TRBD1; CDR3 protein: CASSQTGGAGYGYTF; CDR3 DNA: TGTGCCAGCTCTCAAACAGGGGGCGCGGGCTATGGCTACACCTTC
clone size: NA; V gene: TRBV5-4; J gene: TRBJ2-7; D gene: NA; CDR3 protein: CASSLGAETYEQYF; CDR3 DNA: TGTGCCAGCAGCTTGGGAGCGGAGACCTACGAGCAGTACTTC
clone size: NA; V gene: TRBV6-5; J gene: TRBJ1-4; D gene: NA; CDR3 protein: CASGLGDSEKLFF; CDR3 DNA: TGTGCCAGCGGGCTTGGGGACTCTGAAAAACTGTTTTTT
clone size: NA; V gene: TRBV2; J gene: TRBJ1-1; D gene: TRBD1; CDR3 protein: CASSGQGGTEAFF; CDR3 DNA: TGTGCCAGCAGCGGACAGGGAGGGACTGAAGCTTTCTTT
clone size: NA; V gene: TRBV29-1; J gene: TRBJ1-2; D gene: NA; CDR3 protein: CSVDQGNYGYTF; CDR3 DNA: TGCAGCGTTGACCAGGGAAACTATGGCTACACCTTC
clone size: NA; V gene: TRBV13; J gene: TRBJ2-5; D gene: TRBD1; CDR3 protein: CASSLGPGGETQYF; CDR3 DNA: TGTGCCAGCAGCTTAGGCCCAGGGGGTGAGACCCAGTACTTC
clone size: once; V gene: TRBV6-5; J gene: TRBJ1-1; D gene: TRBD1; CDR3 protein: CASSKGQGITEAFF; CDR3 DNA: TGTGCCAGCAGTAAGGGACAGGGGATCACTGAAGCTTTCTTT
clone size: NA; V gene: TRBV28; J gene: TRBJ2-6; D gene: NA; CDR3 protein: CASRDHTLGANVLTF; CDR3 DNA: TGTGCCAGCAGAGATCACACCCTCGGGGCCAACGTCCTGACTTTC
clone size: NA; V gene: TRBV5-8; J gene: TRBJ2-1; D gene: NA; CDR3 protein: CASSLFFGAAKPGENEQFF; CDR3 DNA: TGTGCCAGCAGCTTGTTTTTCGGCGCAGCCAAGCCGGGAGAAAATGAGCAGTTCTTC
clone size: few; V gene: TRBV5-6; J gene: TRBJ2-7; D gene: NA; CDR3 protein: CASSLAWQESYEQYF; CDR3 DNA: TGTGCCAGCAGCTTGGCCTGGCAGGAATCCTACGAGCAGTACTTC
clone size: few; V gene: TRBV7-8; J gene: TRBJ1-3; D gene: NA; CDR3 protein: CASSFPGGVAGNTIYF; CDR3 DNA: TGTGCCAGCAGCTTTCCGGGAGGGGTGGCTGGAAACACCATATATTTT
clone size: NA; V gene: TRBV5-6; J gene: TRBJ1-2; D gene: NA; CDR3 protein: CASSLAWAGYGYTF; CDR3 DNA: TGTGCCAGCAGCTTGGCCTGGGCTGGCTATGGCTACACCTTC
clone size: NA; V gene: TRBV2; J gene: TRBJ2-1; D gene: TRBD2; CDR3 protein: CASRRLAGPYNEQFF; CDR3 DNA: TGTGCCAGCAGGAGACTAGCGGGACCCTACAATGAGCAGTTCTTC
clone size: NA; V gene: TRBV19; J gene: TRBJ1-1; D gene: NA; CDR3 protein: CASSITTANTEAFF; CDR3 DNA: TGTGCCAGTAGTATTACCACAGCGAACACTGAAGCTTTCTTT
clone size: NA; V gene: TRBV7-2; J gene: TRBJ2-1; D gene: TRBD2; CDR3 protein: CASSPTSGSMVEQFF; CDR3 DNA: TGTGCCAGCAGCCCTACTAGCGGGAGTATGGTTGAGCAGTTCTTC
clone size: NA; V gene: TRBV6-1; J gene: TRBJ2-7; D gene: TRBD1; CDR3 protein: CASSEVGTGRPYEQYF; CDR3 DNA: TGTGCCAGCAGCGAAGTAGGGACAGGGAGGCCCTACGAGCAGTACTTC
clone size: NA; V gene: TRBV6-2/TRBV6-3; J gene: TRBJ1-1; D gene: NA; CDR3 protein: CASSYSIQGGTEAFF; CDR3 DNA: TGTGCCAGCAGTTACTCGATCCAGGGCGGCACTGAAGCTTTCTTT
clone size: NA; V gene: TRBV9; J gene: TRBJ1-2; D gene: NA; CDR3 protein: CASSVGPGNNYGYTF; CDR3 DNA: TGTGCCAGCAGCGTAGGGCCGGGGAATAACTATGGCTACACCTTC
clone size: NA; V gene: TRBV5-6; J gene: TRBJ1-2; D gene: NA; CDR3 protein: CASSRGGPGNYGYTF; CDR3 DNA: TGTGCCAGCAGCCGGGGGGGGCCGGGGAACTATGGCTACACCTTC
clone size: once; V gene: TRBV30; J gene: TRBJ2-1; D gene: NA; CDR3 protein: CAWSVTTPSLRNEQFF; CDR3 DNA: TGTGCCTGGAGTGTCACTACTCCTAGCCTGAGGAATGAGCAGTTCTTC
clone size: NA; V gene: TRBV4-1; J gene: TRBJ2-7; D gene: NA; CDR3 protein: CASSEGGDSYEQYF; CDR3 DNA: TGCGCCAGCAGCGAGGGGGGGGATTCCTACGAGCAGTACTTC
clone size: NA; V gene: TRBV7-9; J gene: TRBJ2-3; D gene: TRBD1; CDR3 protein: CASSFLWDRDTDTQYF; CDR3 DNA: TGTGCCAGCAGCTTTTTGTGGGACAGGGACACAGATACGCAGTATTTT
clone size: NA; V gene: TRBV2; J gene: TRBJ1-1; D gene: NA; CDR3 protein: CASSEGNKNTEAFF; CDR3 DNA: TGTGCCAGCAGTGAGGGCAACAAGAACACTGAAGCTTTCTTT
clone size: few; V gene: TRBV19; J gene: TRBJ1-5; D gene: TRBD1; CDR3 protein: CASHKRRTGDNNNQPQHF; CDR3 DNA: TGTGCCAGTCATAAGCGGCGGACAGGAGACAATAACAATCAGCCCCAGCATTTT
clone size: NA; V gene: TRBV5-1; J gene: TRBJ2-1; D gene: TRBD2; CDR3 protein: CASSAGPGGDNEQFF; CDR3 DNA: TGCGCCAGCAGCGCGGGGCCGGGAGGGGACAATGAGCAGTTCTTC
clone size: NA; V gene: TRBV2; J gene: TRBJ1-4; D gene: TRBD1; CDR3 protein: CASRHRDRGEKLFF; CDR3 DNA: TGTGCCAGCAGACACCGGGACAGGGGTGAAAAACTGTTTTTT
clone size: NA; V gene: TRBV7-7; J gene: TRBJ2-4; D gene: NA; CDR3 protein: CASSTPAGRLNIQYF; CDR3 DNA: TGTGCCAGCAGTACCCCTGCGGGTAGACTTAACATTCAGTACTTC
clone size: NA; V gene: TRBV19; J gene: TRBJ1-5; D gene: TRBD1; CDR3 protein: CASSSGQGVSNQPQHF; CDR3 DNA: TGTGCCAGTAGTTCCGGACAGGGCGTAAGCAATCAGCCCCAGCATTTT
clone size: NA; V gene: TRBV5-1; J gene: TRBJ2-2; D gene: NA; CDR3 protein: CASSLIPGTGELFF; CDR3 DNA: TGCGCCAGCAGCTTGATTCCAGGCACCGGGGAGCTGTTTTTT
clone size: NA; V gene: TRBV20-1; J gene: TRBJ1-1; D gene: NA; CDR3 protein: CSASSQGARTEAFF; CDR3 DNA: TGCAGTGCTAGTAGCCAGGGCGCGAGGACTGAAGCTTTCTTT
clone size: NA; V gene: TRBV7-9; J gene: TRBJ1-1; D gene: TRBD1; CDR3 protein: CASSSTGGADTEAFF; CDR3 DNA: TGTGCCAGCAGCTCGACAGGGGGCGCTGACACTGAAGCTTTCTTT
clone size: NA; V gene: TRBV4-2; J gene: TRBJ2-1; D gene: TRBD1; CDR3 protein: CASRTQGGNEQFF; CDR3 DNA: TGTGCCAGCAGAACACAGGGGGGCAATGAGCAGTTCTTC
clone size: NA; V gene: TRBV4-3; J gene: TRBJ1-6; D gene: NA; CDR3 protein: CASSQDPGDLYNSPLHF; CDR3 DNA: TGCGCCAGCAGCCAAGACCCAGGGGACCTATATAATTCACCCCTCCACTTT
clone size: NA; V gene: TRBV19; J gene: TRBJ2-7; D gene: NA; CDR3 protein: CASSPTGIPEQYF; CDR3 DNA: TGTGCCAGTAGTCCTACAGGGATTCCCGAGCAGTACTTC
clone size: NA; V gene: TRBV18; J gene: TRBJ1-5; D gene: TRBD1; CDR3 protein: CASSPGTGGNQPQHF; CDR3 DNA: TGTGCCAGCTCACCCGGGACAGGGGGCAATCAGCCCCAGCATTTT
clone size: NA; V gene: TRBV6-2/TRBV6-3; J gene: TRBJ2-1; D gene: NA; CDR3 protein: CASTPGPPGLEQFF; CDR3 DNA: TGTGCCAGCACCCCGGGACCTCCGGGACTGGAGCAGTTCTTC
clone size: NA; V gene: TRBV28; J gene: TRBJ2-5; D gene: NA; CDR3 protein: CASHYSGGGTQYF; CDR3 DNA: TGTGCCAGCCACTATAGCGGTGGCGGGACCCAGTACTTC
clone size: NA; V gene: TRBV29-1; J gene: TRBJ1-5; D gene: NA; CDR3 protein: CSVVTGSTGNQPQHF; CDR3 DNA: TGCAGCGTTGTTACAGGCTCTACGGGCAATCAGCCCCAGCATTTT
clone size: NA; V gene: TRBV5-4; J gene: TRBJ1-2; D gene: TRBD1; CDR3 protein: CASSLRGQGGVGYTF; CDR3 DNA: TGTGCCAGCAGCCTGAGGGGACAGGGGGGGGTTGGCTACACCTTC
clone size: NA; V gene: TRBV7-3; J gene: TRBJ2-7; D gene: NA; CDR3 protein: CASSLLGGNYEQYF; CDR3 DNA: TGTGCCAGCAGCCTGCTTGGAGGCAACTACGAGCAGTACTTC
clone size: NA; V gene: TRBV7-3; J gene: TRBJ2-1; D gene: NA; CDR3 protein: CASSFWQATPGSYNEQFF; CDR3 DNA: TGTGCCAGCAGCTTTTGGCAGGCGACCCCAGGGTCCTACAATGAGCAGTTCTTC
clone size: NA; V gene: TRBV19; J gene: TRBJ2-1; D gene: TRBD1; CDR3 protein: CARLDRGGYNEQFF; CDR3 DNA: TGTGCCAGGCTCGACAGGGGAGGCTACAATGAGCAGTTCTTC
clone size: NA; V gene: TRBV27; J gene: TRBJ2-1; D gene: NA; CDR3 protein: CASSWTGQYNEQFF; CDR3 DNA: TGTGCCAGCAGTTGGACGGGACAATACAATGAGCAGTTCTTC
clone size: NA; V gene: TRBV6-5; J gene: TRBJ1-5; D gene: NA; CDR3 protein: CASSPSPGAQPQHF; CDR3 DNA: TGTGCCAGCAGTCCAAGCCCCGGTGCTCAGCCCCAGCATTTT
clone size: NA; V gene: TRBV3-1/TRBV3-2; J gene: TRBJ2-7; D gene: TRBD2; CDR3 protein: CASSQDQGTSLAYEQYF; CDR3 DNA: TGTGCCAGCAGCCAAGATCAAGGGACTAGCCTTGCCTACGAGCAGTACTTC
clone size: NA; V gene: TRBV9; J gene: TRBJ1-4; D gene: NA; CDR3 protein: CASSVTGANEKLFF; CDR3 DNA: TGTGCCAGCAGCGTAACCGGGGCTAATGAAAAACTGTTTTTT